One and the same sample provided the 16 T cell receptor beta chains below, sequenced in a study of cytomegalovirus exposure and HLA in healthy donors. Primers: 60 Vbeta forward and 13 Jbeta reverse. TCRdb's table, derived via immunoSEQ multiplex PCR, lists solely in-frame clones and lacks some. The table shows 130,000 or so clones, with 66% occurring only once. The sequenced sample consisted of PBMCs. The receptors originated from a woman aged 60-75 years in good health and CMV-seronegative.

The chain links TRBV7-3 to TRBJ2-1, with 10 bases matching TRBD2. The CDR3 extends over 15 amino acids. After removal of 5 bases from V and 3 bases from J, the junction contained 4 bases not matched to a gene. The germline V gene encodes CDR1 SGHTA and CDR2 FQGTGA. CDR3 region: CASSTGTSVYNEQFF. In nucleotides, the CDR3 is TGTGCCAGCAGCACCGGGACTAGCGTCTACAATGAGCAGTTCTTC.

The rearrangement links TRBV10-3 to TRBJ1-2; TRBD1 might be the D (5 bases). The V and J ends lost 3 bases and 4 bases respectively, with 9 bases between them. The germline CDR1 and CDR2 sequences are ENHRY and SYGVKD. This CDR3 region has 13 residues. CDR3 DNA sequence: TGTGCCATCAGTGACAAGGGGTCCTATGGCTACACCTTC. Residues: CAISDKGSYGYTF.

This chain connects TRBV6-1 to TRBJ2-5; 9 bases are shared with TRBD2. The J call may be incorrect, as the DNA end agrees better with TRBJ2-7. Germline V gene lookup returns CDR1 MNHNS and CDR2 SASEGT. This CDR3 is built from 13 residues. DNA of the CDR3: TGTGCCAGCAGGACTAGCGGCGCCTACGAGCAGTACTTC. Its protein is CASRTSGAYEQYF.

V and J are TRBV5-1 and TRBJ2-3; the D gene is possibly TRBD1 (6 bases). V lost 2 bases, J lost 1 base, and 14 bases lay in between. CDR1 SGHRS and CDR2 YFSETQ come from the germline V gene. The CDR3 has 16 residues. The CDR3, as DNA: TGCGCCAGCAGCTTACAGGGAGCGGTTGGCACAGATACGCAGTATTTT. Translated, it gives CASSLQGAVGTDTQYF.

This clone was counted only a few times. V is TRBV7-9 and J is TRBJ1-2; D unclear. V was clipped by 5 bases and J by 4 bases, with 14 bases between them. CDR1 is SEHNR and CDR2 is FQNEAQ in the germline V gene (reference sequence). CDR3 size: 14 residues. The CDR3 loop reads CASSASLIPYGYTF. CDR3 nucleotide sequence: TGTGCCAGCAGCGCCTCACTAATCCCCTATGGCTACACCTTC.

V gene TRBV10-3 combines with J gene TRBJ2-2; D gene ambiguous. This CDR3 contains 13 residues. V dropped 4 bases and J dropped 1 base, with 4 bases sitting between them. Per the germline V gene, CDR1 is ENHRY and CDR2 is SYGVKD. The CDR3 DNA is TGTGCCATCAGTGTTATGAACACCGGGGAGCTGTTTTTT. Its translation is CAISVMNTGELFF.

This clone was picked up a small number of times. The chain recombines TRBV5-1 with TRBJ1-2; possibly TRBD1 for D (5 bases). The CDR3 is 16 amino acids. Trimming removed 1 base at V and 3 bases at J, with 16 bases between. From germline, CDR1 is SGHRS and CDR2 YFSETQ. Here the CDR3 reads CASSLSVLGGDYGYTF. The CDR3 DNA reads TGCGCCAGCAGCTTGTCGGTGCTCGGAGGGGACTATGGCTACACCTTC. The full variable domain, with the rest looked up from reference TRBV5-1 and TRBJ1-2, is KAGVTQTPRYLIKTRGQQVTLSCSPISGHRSVSWYQQTPGQGLQFLFEYFSETQRNKGNFPGRFSGRQFSNSRSEMNVSTLELGDSALYLCASSLSVLGGDYGYTFGSGTRLTVV.

The chain has TRBV28 and TRBJ1-2, with 7 positions matching TRBD1. The trim removed 5 bases at V and 4 bases at J, leaving 7 bases unmatched. Germline CDR1 MDHEN, CDR2 SYDVKM. The CDR3 is 14 residues long. The CDR3 here is CASSITGVSYGYTF. The CDR3 coding sequence is TGTGCCAGCAGTATCACAGGGGTCTCCTATGGCTACACCTTC.

The CDR3 DNA follows: TGCGCCAGCAGCTTGGCCTCGGGGCAGGGGGTTTCGAGGGGCTACACCTTC. It codes for CASSLASGQGVSRGYTF. The chain recombines TRBV5-1 with TRBJ1-2; 7 bases are a match to TRBD1. The V gene's germline CDR1 is SGHRS and CDR2 YFSETQ. J gave up 8 bases and V 0 bases, and 16 bases lay outside the gene matches. The CDR3 runs 17 residues.

The V and J genes are TRBV6-4 and TRBJ2-1; 7 bases agree with TRBD2. The V gene end was trimmed by 4 bases and the J gene end by 5 bases; junction bases not matched to a gene: 8. CDR1 and CDR2 from the germline V gene are MRHNA and SNTAGT. The CDR3 is 15 amino acids. The CDR3 nucleotides read TGTGCCAGCAGTGTGGAGCTAGCGGCGAACAATGAGCAGTTCTTC. Its translation is CASSVELAANNEQFF.

The chain combines TRBV6-1 with TRBJ1-2, with 9 bases fitting TRBD1. V shed 2 bases, J shed 3 bases, and the junction held 7 bases outside the gene matches. The CDR3 runs 16 residues. The germline CDR1 and CDR2 sequences are MNHNS and SASEGT. CDR3 in DNA: TGTGCCAGCAGTGAAACGAGGACAGGGGTTCACTATGGCTACACCTTC. Its protein product is CASSETRTGVHYGYTF.

The rearrangement joins TRBV28 to TRBJ2-7; 13 nucleotides agree with TRBD2. Germline V lookup: CDR1 MDHEN, CDR2 SYDVKM. CDR3 length equals 15 residues. The J segment lost 3 bases and the V segment lost 5 bases, leaving 4 bases of the junction unmatched. CDR3 sequence reads: CASSETSGRVYEQYF. Written as DNA, the CDR3 is TGTGCCAGCAGTGAAACTAGCGGGAGGGTCTACGAGCAGTACTTC.

This sequence joins TRBV2 and TRBJ2-1; 9 positions match TRBD1. Germline CDR1 and CDR2: SNHLY and FYNNEI. The junction had 5 bases not matched to a gene; V was cut back by 6 bases and J by 2 bases. The CDR3 runs to 15 residues. The CDR3 bases are TGTGCCAGCAGCTCTGGACAGGGGCCCTACAATGAGCAGTTCTTC. Translation: CASSSGQGPYNEQFF.

A few counts support this clone. The chain is built from TRBV11-1 and TRBJ2-3, with TRBD1 as a possible D gene (6 bases). Between the trimmed V and J ends, which lost 4 bases and 11 bases, there was a span of 13 bases. CDR3 size: 12 residues. From germline, CDR1 is SGHAT and CDR2 FQDESV (reference sequence). The CDR3 sequence is CASSYGQKGQYF. CDR3 coding DNA: TGTGCCAGCAGCTATGGACAGAAAGGGCAGTATTTT.

The count of this clone is one. V gene TRBV28 combines with J gene TRBJ2-7; 10 bases agree with TRBD1. The J segment lost 4 bases and the V segment lost 4 bases, leaving 4 bases of the junction unmatched. Germline CDR1 and CDR2: MDHEN and SYDVKM. The CDR3 is 14 residues long. The CDR3 region is CASSSDRGSYEQYF. In DNA, the CDR3 is TGTGCCAGCAGTTCGGACAGGGGGTCTTACGAGCAGTACTTC.

In DNA form, the CDR3 reads TGTGCCAGCAGTCGTACAGGGACAACTAATGAAAAACTGTTTTTT. It is translated as CASSRTGTTNEKLFF. This chain connects TRBV7-2 to TRBJ1-4, with TRBD1 as a possible D gene (6 bases). Trimming removed 6 bases from V and 0 bases from J, with 11 bases in between. Germline V gives CDR1 SGHTA, CDR2 FQGNSA. The CDR3 contains 15 residues.